Listed here are 8 T cell receptor beta chains from one sample, sequenced in a study of patients and donors after allogeneic stem cell transplantation. MiXCR, run by TCRdb on the RT-PCR reads, gives a single entry per CDR3 protein. The sample records around 150,000 distinct CDR3 sequences, over 35% being singletons. The specimen sequenced was blood, either unsorted or a sorted T cell fraction (not recorded which). The receptors were sampled from a human donor who was either an allogeneic HSCT recipient or a stem cell or donor lymphocyte infusion donor (not recorded which). It is not recorded whose cells these are; they may come from a transplant donor.

CDR3 amino acids: CASTVQGSNTGELFF. The CDR3 DNA reads as TGTGCCAGCACGGTACAGGGATCGAACACCGGGGAGCTGTTTTTT. This chain uses TRBV28 with TRBJ2-2; D may be TRBD1 (6 bases). V was pared by 7 bases and J by 0 bases, with 12 bases between. CDR3 size: 15 residues. Germline CDR1 reads MDHEN; CDR2 reads SYDVKM.

In regard to this clonotype: The junction and the germline gene differ at one end; a read error may be behind it. The chain links TRBV6-5 to TRBJ1-2, with TRBD1 as a possible D gene (5 bases). Germline V lookup: CDR1 MNHEY, CDR2 SVGAGI. The CDR3 is 13 amino acids. CDR3: CAGSRDAGWGYTF. CDR3 coding DNA: TGTGCCGGCAGCCGGGACGCCGGATGGGGCTACACCTTC.

The rearrangement joins TRBV12-3 or TRBV12-4 to TRBJ2-3; D is unclear. The germline V and J ends were trimmed by 5 bases and 3 bases, with 6 bases remaining between them. This CDR3 is 12 amino acids long. CDR3 in amino acids: CASSQGTDTQYF. CDR3 nucleotides: TGTGCCAGCAGTCAAGGGACAGATACGCAGTATTTT.

The gene calls are TRBV4-2 and TRBJ1-1; 8 bases are shared with TRBD1. Germline trimming cut 0 bases from V and 3 bases from J; bases unmatched to any gene: 9. Germline V gene sequence: CDR1 LGHNA, CDR2 YNFKEQ. CDR3 length equals 17 residues. CDR3 region: CASSQDGQGDVHTEAFF. The CDR3 DNA sequence: TGTGCCAGCAGCCAAGATGGACAGGGAGACGTTCACACTGAAGCTTTCTTT.

This chain connects TRBV5-5 to TRBJ2-6; the D gene is possibly TRBD1 (5 bases). The CDR3 loop spans 18 amino acids. The V gene lost 4 bases and the J gene lost 2 bases, with 19 bases spanning the gap. Germline V gene data show CDR1 as SGHKS and CDR2 as YYEKEE (reference sequence). This CDR3 is CASSLLSSGRAGANVLTF. The CDR3 bases are TGTGCCAGCAGCCTTCTAAGTTCAGGGCGCGCTGGGGCCAACGTCCTGACTTTC.

This chain connects TRBV28 to TRBJ1-5; TRBD1 aligns across 7 bases. CDR3 length equals 15 residues. The germline V gene has CDR1 MDHEN and CDR2 SYDVKM. Trimming removed 10 bases from V and 1 base from J; junction bases left unmatched: 10. CDR3: CATTGERVSNQPQHF. In DNA form, the CDR3 reads TGTGCCACCACAGGGGAGAGAGTAAGCAATCAGCCCCAGCATTTT.

This clonotype was seen only a few times. The chain carries TRBV12-3 or TRBV12-4 and TRBJ2-2; D gene ambiguous. The CDR3 is 13 residues long. Trimming pared 2 bases from V and 1 base from J, leaving 2 bases between. This CDR3 reads CASSLLNTGELFF. The CDR3 DNA follows: TGTGCCAGCAGTTTATTGAACACCGGGGAGCTGTTTTTT.

The chain joins TRBV24-1 to TRBJ1-2, with D possibly being TRBD1 (5 bases). Trimming removed 4 bases at V and 4 bases at J, with 15 bases between. The CDR3 runs 15 residues. Germline CDR1 reads KGHDR; CDR2 reads SFDVKD. The CDR3 loop is CATSDPRTTPYGYTF. In DNA form, the CDR3 reads TGTGCCACCAGTGACCCCCGGACAACTCCCTATGGCTACACCTTC.